The clone carrying this T cell receptor (beta chain) came up once. The entry originates in a study of regulatory dendritic cells for organ transplantation. The CDR3 contains 13 residues. Germline V CDR1 and CDR2: SGHNT, YYREEE (reference sequence). The V gene lost 4 bases and the J gene lost 0 bases, with 7 bases spanning the gap. Data came from immunoSEQ multiplex PCR; TCRdb stores just in-frame clones and leaves some out. The sample holds 25,000 to 30,000 clones; roughly 84% are singletons and the top ten take over 0.35%. The receptor comes from a human donor in good health. V is TRBV5-4 and J is TRBJ1-1; D unresolved. Source material: naive CD8+ T cells from blood. Subset of the sample: CD45RA+ naive T cells. The DNA of the CDR3 is TGTGCCAGCAGCCCGGAGGTGAACACTGAAGCTTTCTTT. Protein product: CASSPEVNTEAFF.